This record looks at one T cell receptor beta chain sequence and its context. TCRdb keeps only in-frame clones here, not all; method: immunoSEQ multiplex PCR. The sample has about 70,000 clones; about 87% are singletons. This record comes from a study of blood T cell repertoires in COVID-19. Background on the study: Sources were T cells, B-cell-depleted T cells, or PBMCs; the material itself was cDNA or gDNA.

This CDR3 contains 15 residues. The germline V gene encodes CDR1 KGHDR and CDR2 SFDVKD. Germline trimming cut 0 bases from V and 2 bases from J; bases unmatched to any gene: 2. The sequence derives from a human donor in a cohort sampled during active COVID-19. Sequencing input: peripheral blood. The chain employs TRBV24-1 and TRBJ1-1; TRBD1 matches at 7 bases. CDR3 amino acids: CATSDLGTANTEAFF. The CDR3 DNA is TGTGCCACCAGTGATTTGGGGACAGCTAACACTGAAGCTTTCTTT.